One and the same sample provided the 32 T cell receptor beta chains below, sequenced in a study of T-cell reconstitution after alpha-beta-depleted transplantation in children. What these receptors recognize is not known. Preparation of the TCRbeta library used unique molecular identifiers. MiXCR, applied by TCRdb to the PCR reads, yields one record per CDR3 protein. The sample lists some 300,000 distinct CDR3 sequences, 6% to 10% seen once, with over 7.5% in the top ten. Study-wide results and limits: Newly generated T cells supplied most T-cell counts and diversity one year post-transplant.

Specimen: peripheral blood, collected 360 days after TCRalphabeta/CD19-depleted stem cell transplant. Receptors originate from a female patient aged 2-10 years who had a stem cell transplant for Fanconi anemia, so the T cells may come from the graft donor.

This clonotype was seen ten or more times. The DNA for the CDR3 is TGTGCCAGCAGTTGGGGGGACGGTAACTATGGCTACACCTTC. Translating it yields CASSWGDGNYGYTF. The gene calls are TRBV27 and TRBJ1-2, with D perhaps matching TRBD1 (5 bases). CDR3 length: 14 amino acids. Trimming cost V 4 bases and J 1 base, with 10 bases left between them. The germline V gene encodes CDR1 MNHEY and CDR2 SMNVEV (reference sequence).

This clonotype was seen at least ten times. The V and J genes are TRBV9 and TRBJ1-1; maybe TRBD1 (5 bases). Looked up from germline, CDR1 is SGDLS and CDR2 is YYNGEE. V shed 2 bases and J shed 0 bases, with 11 bases lying between them. This CDR3 is built from 15 residues. The CDR3 sequence: CASSVGAGLNTEAFF. DNA for the CDR3: TGTGCCAGCAGCGTCGGGGCAGGGTTGAACACTGAAGCTTTCTTT.

Many counts were recorded for this clonotype. V usage is TRBV3-1 and J usage is TRBJ2-1; 8 bases align to TRBD2. There are 13 residues in the CDR3. The trim removed 8 bases at V and 7 bases at J, leaving 7 bases unmatched. Germline V gene lookup returns CDR1 LGHDT and CDR2 YNNKEL (reference sequence). CDR3 protein: CASVGLARNEQFF. The DNA of the CDR3 is TGTGCCAGCGTCGGACTAGCTAGGAATGAGCAGTTCTTC.

The rearrangement joins TRBV27 to TRBJ1-4; D uncertain. V was shortened by 5 bases and J by 0 bases, with 7 bases between the two germline ends. Germline values: CDR1 MNHEY, CDR2 SMNVEV (reference sequence). CDR3 size: 14 residues. As DNA, the CDR3 is TGTGCCAGCAGTCACATATCAACTAATGAAAAACTGTTTTTT. Translation gives CASSHISTNEKLFF.

This clonotype has a count of ten or more. The chain links TRBV12-3 or TRBV12-4 to TRBJ2-1; 12 positions agree with TRBD2. V was clipped by 8 bases and J by 4 bases; unmatched bases: 9. The CDR3 spans 16 residues. This CDR3 is CASFRRLAGVYNEQFF. CDR3 in DNA: TGTGCCAGCTTTAGAAGACTAGCGGGAGTGTACAATGAGCAGTTCTTC.

The chain links TRBV7-6 to TRBJ1-1, with D tentatively TRBD1 (6 bases). Germline V CDR1 and CDR2: SGHVS, FNYEAQ. The CDR3 loop spans 16 amino acids. With 0 bases removed from V and 5 bases from J, the gap between germline ends came to 16 bases. The DNA of the CDR3 is TGTGCCAGCAGCTTAGCGCGGGGGCGGTCGGGAACTGAAGCTTTCTTT. It translates to CASSLARGRSGTEAFF.

The table lists this clonotype with many counts. The V call is TRBV10-3, the J call TRBJ2-1; D not resolved. V was shortened by 4 bases and J by 6 bases, with 10 bases between the two germline ends. Looked up from germline, CDR1 is ENHRY and CDR2 is SYGVKD. The length of the CDR3 is 13 residues. The CDR3 region is CAISGVGRNEQFF. DNA of the CDR3: TGTGCCATCAGTGGAGTTGGCCGCAATGAGCAGTTCTTC.

The chain is built from TRBV9 and TRBJ1-2; the D is unclear. The CDR3 consists of 13 residues. V lost 3 bases and J 6 bases, leaving 12 bases between the germline ends. Germline V gene lookup returns CDR1 SGDLS and CDR2 YYNGEE. The CDR3 protein is CASSAQYSDGYTF. The CDR3 nucleotides are TGTGCCAGCAGCGCCCAGTACAGCGATGGCTACACCTTC.

In its sample, this clonotype was seen a few times. The J gene is TRBJ2-3, the V gene TRBV9; TRBD2 might be the D (6 bases). The V and J ends lost 0 bases and 6 bases respectively, with 11 bases between them. This CDR3 spans 14 amino acids. Germline CDR1 is SGDLS and CDR2 is YYNGEE. The CDR3 loop is CASSVVGREDTQYF. CDR3 DNA sequence: TGTGCCAGCAGCGTAGTAGGCCGGGAGGATACGCAGTATTTT.

Points on this clonotype: A junction boundary mismatches the germline segment, possibly from a read error. This chain uses TRBV2 with TRBJ2-2; D perhaps matches TRBD2 (5 bases). CDR1 is SNHLY and CDR2 is FYNNEI in the germline V gene. The CDR3 spans 14 residues. The CDR3, as DNA: TGTGCCAGCACATCACTAGGGAACTCCGGGGAGCTGTTTTTT. Amino acid sequence: CASTSLGNSGELFF.

This clonotype occurred many times. The chain links TRBV5-1 to TRBJ2-2, with D hard to call. Trimming removed 0 bases at V and 3 bases at J, with 9 bases between. Per germline, CDR1 SGHRS and CDR2 YFSETQ. CDR3 size: 15 residues. This CDR3 is CASSLGRPHTGELFF. The CDR3 coding sequence is TGCGCCAGCAGCTTGGGACGTCCCCACACCGGGGAGCTGTTTTTT.

This chain connects TRBV6-1 to TRBJ2-2; no firm D call. The germline V gene has CDR1 MNHNS and CDR2 SASEGT. With 4 bases removed from V and 6 bases from J, the gap between germline ends came to 9 bases. CDR3 length equals 13 residues. The CDR3 coding sequence is TGTGCCAGCAGTGTTCGTGAGTCCGGGGAGCTGTTTTTT. Encoded protein: CASSVRESGELFF.

The V gene is TRBV11-3, the J gene TRBJ2-1; D is uncertain. Germline CDR1 reads SGHNT; CDR2 reads YENEEA. The CDR3 is 15 residues long. V lost 2 bases and J 0 bases, leaving 8 bases between the germline ends. CDR3 residues: CASSLRLSSYNEQFF. The CDR3 DNA is TGTGCCAGCAGCTTACGGTTGAGCTCCTACAATGAGCAGTTCTTC.

This clonotype was counted a few times. The chain is built from TRBV20-1 and TRBJ1-6; D remains unclear. This CDR3 is built from 14 residues. V was pared by 2 bases and J by 10 bases, with 15 bases between. Germline V gives CDR1 DFQATT, CDR2 SNEGSKA (reference sequence). The CDR3 sequence: CSARKAQWESPLHF. The DNA of the CDR3 is TGCAGTGCTAGAAAGGCCCAATGGGAATCACCCCTCCACTTT.

The chain joins TRBV4-2 to TRBJ2-5, with a tentative D call TRBD2 (6 bases). Germline loops: CDR1 LGHNA, CDR2 YNFKEQ. The CDR3 length is 17 residues. Trimming shortened V by 1 base and J by 2 bases, and 17 bases separated the two germline ends. The CDR3 sequence: CASSQVQRASAQETQYF. CDR3 sequence (DNA): TGTGCCAGCAGCCAAGTTCAGCGGGCTAGCGCGCAAGAGACCCAGTACTTC.

This clonotype was counted ten times or more. The V gene is TRBV5-6, the J gene TRBJ1-2; 7 bases align to TRBD1. This CDR3 spans 16 amino acids. The V and J ends lost 3 bases and 4 bases, in that order; junction bases with no gene match: 12. Germline V lookup: CDR1 SGHDT, CDR2 YYEEEE. The CDR3 sequence is CASSWGTVYSVYGYTF. Written as DNA, the CDR3 is TGTGCCAGCAGCTGGGGGACAGTCTACTCGGTCTATGGCTACACCTTC.

This clonotype occurred many times. This sequence joins TRBV2 and TRBJ2-1; 9 bases line up with TRBD2. Unmatched junction bases numbered 7, after V lost 9 bases and J lost 4 bases. Germline CDR1 is SNHLY and CDR2 is FYNNEI. This CDR3 contains 14 residues. The DNA for the CDR3 is TGTGCCAGGAGAAAGCGGGGGGCATACAATGAGCAGTTCTTC. Protein: CARRKRGAYNEQFF.

This clonotype ranks as medium-sized. J is TRBJ1-1 and V is TRBV18, with TRBD1 matching 7 bases. In germline, CDR1 is KGHSH, CDR2 LQKENI. Trimming at V came to 2 bases and at J to 1 base, leaving 7 bases not matched to a gene. The CDR3 totals 16 residues. The DNA for the CDR3 is TGTGCCAGCTCACCATTTCCGGGACAGACGAACACTGAAGCTTTCTTT. It translates to CASSPFPGQTNTEAFF.

The genes are TRBV7-8 and TRBJ2-6; D is perhaps TRBD1 (6 bases). The germline CDR1 and CDR2 sequences are SGHVS and FQNEAQ. There are 17 residues in the CDR3. Trimming left V 5 bases short and J 4 bases short, with 18 bases between. The CDR3 protein is CASSVQGVAFGANVLTF. In DNA form, the CDR3 reads TGTGCCAGCAGCGTACAGGGTGTTGCTTTCGGGGCCAACGTCCTGACTTTC.

The genes are TRBV15 and TRBJ2-1, with TRBD2 identical over 8 bases. This CDR3 has 18 amino acids. Germline V gives CDR1 LNHNV, CDR2 YYDKDF (reference sequence). V shed 1 base and J 5 bases; nucleotides not matched to a gene: 13. The CDR3 region is CATSRAPSAGRGNNEQFF. DNA of the CDR3: TGTGCCACCAGCAGAGCCCCTTCAGCCGGGAGGGGTAACAATGAGCAGTTCTTC.

At least ten counts were recorded for this clonotype. The V gene is TRBV6-4, the J gene TRBJ2-1; 8 nucleotides match TRBD2. Per germline, CDR1 MRHNA and CDR2 SNTAGT. CDR3 length: 14 residues. V gave up 7 bases and J gave up 4 bases; unmatched junction bases: 6. CDR3 in amino acids: CASKPGLGYNEQFF. Written as DNA, the CDR3 is TGTGCCAGCAAACCGGGACTAGGGTACAATGAGCAGTTCTTC.

The rearrangement uses TRBV6-5 and TRBJ2-7; tentatively, D is TRBD1 (6 bases). Germline CDR1 MNHEY, CDR2 SVGAGI. The CDR3 has 17 amino acids. Trimming pared 0 bases from V and 0 bases from J, leaving 15 bases between. Here the CDR3 DNA reads TGTGCCAGCAGTTACTCCCTTGCTACAGGGAGCTCCTACGAGCAGTACTTC. Translation: CASSYSLATGSSYEQYF.

This clonotype occurred many times. This sequence joins TRBV7-8 and TRBJ2-1; D ambiguous. The length of the CDR3 is 12 residues. The V and J ends lost 2 bases and 8 bases respectively, with 7 bases between them. Germline-derived CDR1 and CDR2 are SGHVS and FQNEAQ. The CDR3 spells CASSLSRDEQFF. The CDR3 DNA follows: TGTGCCAGCAGCTTAAGTAGGGATGAGCAGTTCTTC.

Points on this clonotype: The junction departs from germline at one end; a sequencing error may be responsible. The chain uses TRBV9 and TRBJ1-2, with a tentative D call TRBD1 (5 bases). The germline V gene encodes CDR1 SGDLS and CDR2 YYNGEE. CDR3 length: 16 residues. In DNA form, the CDR3 reads TGTGGCAGCAGCGGGGGGACCGCCGTTAGTAACTATGGCTACACCTTC. This encodes CGSSGGTAVSNYGYTF. The variable domain in full, with the rest retrieved from reference TRBV9 and TRBJ1-2, is DSGVTQTPKHLITATGQRVTLRCSPRSGDLSVYWYQQSLDQGLQFLIQYYNGEERAKGNILERFSAQQFPDLHSELNLSSLELGDSALYFCGSSGGTAVSNYGYTFGSGTRLTVV.

This clonotype was seen only a few times. V and J are TRBV7-2 and TRBJ2-1, with TRBD2 matching 13 bases. Germline CDR1 and CDR2: SGHTA and FQGNSA. V was pared by 5 bases and J by 6 bases, with 10 bases of the junction left unmatched. The CDR3 runs 17 residues. This CDR3 reads CASSQAGTSGVRNEQFF. For the CDR3, the DNA is TGTGCCAGCAGCCAAGCGGGGACTAGCGGGGTCCGCAATGAGCAGTTCTTC.

This clonotype was seen many times. The rearrangement uses TRBV5-1 and TRBJ2-7, with 9 bases aligning to TRBD2. The V segment lost 2 bases and the J segment 4 bases; nucleotides outside the gene matches: 4. CDR1 and CDR2 from the germline V gene are SGHRS and YFSETQ. CDR3 length: 14 amino acids. The CDR3 DNA sequence: TGCGCCAGCAGCTTACGGCTAGCGGGATACGAGCAGTACTTC. It specifies CASSLRLAGYEQYF.

This clonotype was counted between two and nine times. This chain uses TRBV27 with TRBJ2-7; tentatively, D is TRBD1 or TRBD2 (6 bases each). This CDR3 is 16 amino acids long. CDR1 is MNHEY and CDR2 is SMNVEV in the germline V gene (reference sequence). Deletions cut 7 bases from V and 0 bases from J, with 19 bases between. CDR3 in DNA: TGTGCCAGCACCCCACTGAGGGGGGCGAGCTCCTACGAGCAGTACTTC. Residues: CASTPLRGASSYEQYF.

This clonotype was counted between two and nine times. This chain connects TRBV7-6 to TRBJ2-5; the D is unclear. The CDR3 runs 13 residues. Germline V gene data show CDR1 as SGHVS and CDR2 as FNYEAQ. V dropped 8 bases and J dropped 5 bases, with 15 bases sitting between them. CDR3 protein: CASSRPIVETQYF. The CDR3 DNA follows: TGTGCCAGCTCTAGACCGATCGTCGAGACCCAGTACTTC.

This clonotype was recorded at least ten times. The rearrangement uses TRBV9 and TRBJ2-7; D gene ambiguous. This CDR3 is 15 amino acids long. V was cut by 3 bases and J by 0 bases, with 13 bases left in between. CDR1 is SGDLS, CDR2 YYNGEE, per germline. CDR3 loop: CASSAHRDTSYEQYF. The CDR3 DNA is TGTGCCAGCAGCGCCCATCGAGACACCTCCTACGAGCAGTACTTC.

This clonotype was found many times. The V and J genes are TRBV13 and TRBJ2-7; D is unresolved. In germline, CDR1 is PRHDT, CDR2 FYEKMQ (reference sequence). Trimming shortened V by 0 bases and J by 2 bases, and 8 bases separated the two germline ends. The CDR3 runs to 14 residues. The CDR3 coding sequence is TGTGCCAGCAGCTTAGGCCTGGGTACCTACGAGCAGTACTTC. Translated: CASSLGLGTYEQYF. The full variable domain, in which reference TRBV13 and TRBJ2-7 provide the parts outside the CDR3, is AAGVIQSPRHLIKEKRETATLKCYPIPRHDTVYWYQQGPGQDPQFLISFYEKMQSDKGSIPDRFSAQQFSDYHSELNMSSLELGDSALYFCASSLGLGTYEQYFGPGTRLTVT.

In this sample, this clonotype turned up a few times. CDR3 loop: CASSLMTGTNQPQHF. The CDR3 nucleotides are TGTGCCAGCAGCCTTATGACAGGAACTAATCAGCCCCAGCATTTT. V is TRBV5-6 and J is TRBJ1-5; tentative D call: TRBD1 (6 bases). Trimming shortened V by 4 bases and J by 4 bases, and 15 bases separated the two germline ends. The length of the CDR3 is 15 residues. Germline V gene lookup returns CDR1 SGHDT and CDR2 YYEEEE.

This clonotype appeared a few times. This chain connects TRBV11-2 to TRBJ1-2; D gene unclear. Germline assignment: CDR1 SGHAT and CDR2 FQNNGV. Trimming removed 5 bases at V and 0 bases at J, with 16 bases between. This CDR3 is built from 16 residues. CDR3 sequence (DNA): TGTGCCAGCAGCCGAACGTACAGACCATCTAACTATGGCTACACCTTC. Amino acids: CASSRTYRPSNYGYTF.